These T cell receptor beta chains were read from a single sample in a study of T cell responses to AZD1222 COVID-19 vaccine. Data came from immunoSEQ multiplex PCR; TCRdb stores just in-frame clones and leaves some out. The data contain 91,000 or so clones, approximately 90% of them seen just once; the ten biggest clones take up about 3%. The material sequenced was peripheral blood, taken 28 days after the second AZD1222 dose. These receptors were collected from an adult who received the AZD1222 COVID-19 vaccine. The conserved cysteine and the conserved F or W are not part of the CDR3 here. Fields, in order: J gene, D gene, V gene, CDR3 protein. The D gene is left open where the match is weak.

J gene: TRBJ1-4
D gene: NA
V gene: TRBV29-1
CDR3 protein: SVGNRRGNEKLF

J gene: TRBJ2-1
D gene: TRBD1
V gene: TRBV9
CDR3 protein: ASSSSGGNEQF

J gene: TRBJ1-2
D gene: TRBD1
V gene: TRBV6-5
CDR3 protein: ASRDRAASYGYT

J gene: TRBJ1-4
D gene: NA
V gene: TRBV30
CDR3 protein: AWSVKFLEKLF

J gene: TRBJ1-2
D gene: NA
V gene: TRBV7-8
CDR3 protein: ASSIDRLNYGYT

J gene: TRBJ2-1
D gene: NA
V gene: TRBV21-1
CDR3 protein: ASSKVEMFDGGDEQF

J gene: TRBJ1-1
D gene: NA
V gene: TRBV7-2
CDR3 protein: ASSPPTGKDTEAF

J gene: TRBJ1-1
D gene: TRBD1
V gene: TRBV6-5
CDR3 protein: ASSWTGGGVEAF

J gene: TRBJ2-7
D gene: NA
V gene: TRBV3-1/TRBV3-2
CDR3 protein: ASSQFYEQY

J gene: TRBJ1-2
D gene: NA
V gene: TRBV6-1
CDR3 protein: ASSEHGGGQNYGYT

J gene: TRBJ1-4
D gene: NA
V gene: TRBV5-1
CDR3 protein: ASSLGGSTNEKLF

J gene: TRBJ1-2
D gene: TRBD1
V gene: TRBV19
CDR3 protein: ASMGQAGGYT

J gene: TRBJ1-1
D gene: NA
V gene: TRBV6-5
CDR3 protein: ASSSSRGGTEAF

J gene: TRBJ1-4
D gene: NA
V gene: TRBV29-1
CDR3 protein: SVEGATNEKLF

J gene: TRBJ1-5
D gene: NA
V gene: TRBV7-6
CDR3 protein: ASSLAEDQPQH

J gene: TRBJ1-2
D gene: NA
V gene: TRBV9
CDR3 protein: ASSLRGTLYGYT

J gene: TRBJ1-6
D gene: NA
V gene: TRBV19
CDR3 protein: ASSISSGSGDSPLH

J gene: TRBJ2-7
D gene: NA
V gene: TRBV7-9
CDR3 protein: ASSRRHRDAPSYEQY

J gene: TRBJ1-5
D gene: NA
V gene: TRBV19
CDR3 protein: ASSGQYNQPQH

J gene: TRBJ1-2
D gene: NA
V gene: TRBV3-1/TRBV3-2
CDR3 protein: ASSPLGRFLVYGYT

J gene: TRBJ2-5
D gene: NA
V gene: TRBV5-1
CDR3 protein: ASSYGGVEETQY

J gene: TRBJ1-1
D gene: NA
V gene: TRBV4-1
CDR3 protein: ASSPGGGGNTEAF

J gene: TRBJ1-1
D gene: NA
V gene: TRBV19
CDR3 protein: ASSAGQPRNTEAF

J gene: TRBJ1-2
D gene: NA
V gene: TRBV28
CDR3 protein: ASTSGDGGRGYT

J gene: TRBJ1-2
D gene: NA
V gene: TRBV6-1
CDR3 protein: ASSEAYGRGYT

J gene: TRBJ1-1
D gene: NA
V gene: TRBV5-1
CDR3 protein: ASSLGSGGVTEAF

J gene: TRBJ1-1
D gene: NA
V gene: TRBV23-1
CDR3 protein: ASSQPRGEYTEAF

J gene: TRBJ1-6
D gene: TRBD1
V gene: TRBV5-4
CDR3 protein: ASSFLRTGSNSPLH

J gene: TRBJ2-5
D gene: NA
V gene: TRBV10-2
CDR3 protein: ASRLGETQY

J gene: TRBJ1-2
D gene: NA
V gene: TRBV11-2
CDR3 protein: ASSLSRNYGYT

J gene: TRBJ1-2
D gene: TRBD1
V gene: TRBV18
CDR3 protein: ASSPGQGANYGYT

J gene: TRBJ2-7
D gene: TRBD1
V gene: TRBV18
CDR3 protein: ASSPTTGGVGQY

J gene: TRBJ1-1
D gene: TRBD1
V gene: TRBV4-1
CDR3 protein: ASSLALSQGTGKTGDTEAF

J gene: TRBJ2-2
D gene: NA
V gene: TRBV18
CDR3 protein: ASSPPARAGTGELF

J gene: TRBJ2-7
D gene: NA
V gene: TRBV3-1/TRBV3-2
CDR3 protein: ASSQDGNGYEQY